The clone carrying this T cell receptor (beta chain) was found once. Its antigen is still unknown. Before any sequencing was done, the ViraFEST assay used viral peptide pools to expand antigen-specific CD4+ T cells. Scientists isolated CD4+ T cells after an approximately 9-day culture period ended. Each person got two doses of an mRNA SARS-CoV-2 vaccine, BNT162b2 or mRNA-1273. The authors exchanged half the medium for IL-2 medium on days 3 and 7. V was shortened by 12 bases and J by 3 bases, with 16 bases between the two germline ends. Germline-derived CDR1 and CDR2 are KGHDR and SFDVKD. This CDR3 has 13 residues. Clones were sequenced by immunoSEQ multiplex PCR, and TCRdb holds only the in-frame ones, with some missing. This table has about 59,000 clones, about 78% appearing once. The data derive from a study of vaccination effects on CD4 cells after COVID-19. Overall study results and limits: The study, lacking early post-infection timepoints, had few convalescent patients.

The origin of this receptor is a human donor who received a COVID-19 vaccine. Sequencing was performed on CD4+ T cells from PBMCs cultured with HCoV-OC43 spike peptides, taken after COVID-19 vaccination. This sample's subset: HCoV-OC43 spike overlapping peptide pool stimulation. V gene TRBV24-1 combines with J gene TRBJ1-2; possible D gene TRBD1, 5 bases. The CDR3 here is CAAGGGDDYGYTF. The DNA for the CDR3 is TGTGCCGCCGGCGGCGGGGACGACTATGGCTACACCTTC.